A selection of T cell receptor beta chains follows, all from one sample in a study of T cells in Graves' hyperthyroidism and ophthalmopathy. MiXCR, applied by TCRdb to the multiplex PCR reads, yields one record per CDR3 protein. This sample has hundreds of thousands of distinct CDR3 sequences, with approximately 13% found just once. The sample was blood. These receptors were taken from a woman aged 25 to 39 with Graves' hyperthyroidism that later progressed to Graves' ophthalmopathy. The CDR3 runs from the conserved cysteine through the conserved F or W. D genes are given only for firm matches. Part of the rows lack a size; the others show once, few, many or a class for expanded clones.

size: .; D: .; V: TRBV9; J: TRBJ2-1; CDR3: CASSVVFGGDEQFF; DNA: TGTGCCAGCAGTGTGGTGTTCGGGGGCGATGAGCAGTTCTTC
size: many; D: .; V: TRBV7-3; J: TRBJ1-1; CDR3: CASIASGATEAFF; DNA: TGTGCCAGCATCGCCTCCGGGGCGACTGAAGCTTTCTTT
size: many; D: TRBD1; V: TRBV28; J: TRBJ1-2; CDR3: CASSSSSQGQIYGYTF; DNA: TGTGCCAGCAGTTCCAGCTCACAGGGACAGATCTATGGCTACACCTTC
size: many; D: TRBD2; V: TRBV5-1; J: TRBJ2-1; CDR3: CASSFSTGVTSGSKNEQFF; DNA: TGCGCCAGCAGCTTCTCGACAGGGGTGACTAGCGGGAGTAAGAATGAGCAGTTCTTC
size: many; D: .; V: TRBV7-2; J: TRBJ2-2; CDR3: CASSFTGRETGELFF; DNA: TGTGCCAGCAGCTTTACAGGGAGGGAGACCGGGGAGCTGTTTTTT
size: .; D: TRBD1; V: TRBV14; J: TRBJ2-1; CDR3: CASSQLGKGQTYNEQFF; DNA: TGTGCCAGCAGCCAACTAGGGAAGGGACAGACCTACAATGAGCAGTTCTTC
size: many; D: TRBD1; V: TRBV7-8; J: TRBJ2-4; CDR3: CASSSRTGGLDIQYF; DNA: TGTGCCAGCAGCTCCAGGACAGGGGGCTTGGACATTCAGTACTTC
size: many; D: TRBD1; V: TRBV28; J: TRBJ2-5; CDR3: CASSLTGQGRETQYF; DNA: TGTGCCAGCAGTTTGACGGGACAGGGAAGAGAGACCCAGTACTTC
size: many; D: .; V: TRBV27; J: TRBJ1-6; CDR3: CASSFRNSPLHF; DNA: TGTGCCAGCAGTTTTAGGAACTCACCCCTCCACTTT
size: few; D: TRBD1; V: TRBV18; J: TRBJ2-7; CDR3: CASSPKNRGQIDEQYF; DNA: TGTGCCAGCTCACCCAAGAACAGGGGGCAGATCGACGAGCAGTACTTC
size: .; D: .; V: TRBV12-3/TRBV12-4; J: TRBJ2-7; CDR3: CASSLFQEAFYEQYF; DNA: TGTGCCAGCAGTTTATTCCAGGAAGCATTCTACGAGCAGTACTTC
size: .; D: .; V: TRBV12-5; J: TRBJ2-7; CDR3: CASGREGQGYEQYF; DNA: TGTGCTAGTGGGCGGGAGGGACAGGGCTACGAGCAGTACTTC
size: .; D: .; V: TRBV18; J: TRBJ1-4; CDR3: CASSIKTGVFSNEKLFF; DNA: TGTGCCAGCTCCATAAAGACCGGTGTTTTTTCTAATGAAAAACTGTTTTTT
size: many; D: TRBD2; V: TRBV12-5; J: TRBJ2-2; CDR3: CASGPGRWASGIGTGELFF; DNA: TGTGCTAGTGGCCCCGGTCGTTGGGCTAGCGGAATCGGCACCGGGGAGCTGTTTTTT
size: many; D: .; V: TRBV20-1; J: TRBJ2-7; CDR3: CSASPRALGEQYF; DNA: TGCAGTGCTTCCCCGAGGGCCCTGGGGGAGCAGTACTTC
size: few; D: .; V: TRBV9; J: TRBJ2-3; CDR3: CASSVDGGDGDTQYF; DNA: TGTGCCAGCAGCGTAGACGGGGGAGATGGAGATACGCAGTATTTT
size: many; D: TRBD1; V: TRBV7-9; J: TRBJ1-2; CDR3: CASSIQGLHGYTF; DNA: TGTGCCAGCAGCATACAGGGGTTACATGGCTACACCTTC
size: .; D: .; V: TRBV5-1; J: TRBJ2-2; CDR3: CASSLVRGPGELFF; DNA: TGCGCCAGCAGCTTGGTCCGGGGGCCCGGGGAGCTGTTTTTT
size: many; D: TRBD1; V: TRBV5-4; J: TRBJ1-1; CDR3: CASSGPGQGLTEAFF; DNA: TGTGCCAGCAGCGGACCGGGACAGGGGCTCACTGAAGCTTTCTTT
size: .; D: TRBD2; V: TRBV27; J: TRBJ2-2; CDR3: CASRPGGNGELFF; DNA: TGTGCCAGCAGACCGGGGGGGAACGGGGAGCTGTTTTTT
size: few; D: TRBD1; V: TRBV29-1; J: TRBJ1-4; CDR3: CSVRGQATTTNEKLFF; DNA: TGCAGCGTTCGGGGACAGGCGACAACAACTAATGAAAAACTGTTTTTT
size: many; D: .; V: TRBV20-1; J: TRBJ2-7; CDR3: CSASQANAGSYEQYF; DNA: TGCAGTGCTAGTCAAGCGAATGCCGGGAGCTACGAGCAGTACTTC
size: many; D: .; V: TRBV5-1; J: TRBJ1-1; CDR3: CASSLEPSRSTEAFF; DNA: TGCGCCAGCAGCTTGGAACCCTCCAGGTCCACTGAAGCTTTCTTT
size: .; D: .; V: TRBV20-1; J: TRBJ1-1; CDR3: CSAWSGEDTEAFF; DNA: TGCAGTGCTTGGTCAGGGGAGGACACTGAAGCTTTCTTT
size: few; D: .; V: TRBV7-9; J: TRBJ2-7; CDR3: CASSIPEGVGEQYF; DNA: TGTGCCAGCAGCATCCCTGAGGGGGTCGGAGAGCAGTACTTC
size: many; D: .; V: TRBV2; J: TRBJ2-3; CDR3: CASSDRLPGSTDTQYF; DNA: TGTGCCAGCAGTGACAGGCTACCCGGGAGCACAGATACGCAGTATTTT
size: .; D: .; V: TRBV18; J: TRBJ1-6; CDR3: CASSPGDSREPLHF; DNA: TGTGCCAGCTCACCAGGGGACTCTCGTGAACCCCTCCACTTT
size: many; D: TRBD1; V: TRBV20-1; J: TRBJ2-1; CDR3: CSATDRVIYNEQFF; DNA: TGCAGTGCAACCGACAGGGTAATCTACAATGAGCAGTTCTTC
size: .; D: TRBD1; V: TRBV7-3; J: TRBJ1-1; CDR3: CASSSWTGRRRNTEAFF; DNA: TGTGCCAGCAGCTCCTGGACAGGGAGGAGAAGAAACACTGAAGCTTTCTTT
size: many; D: TRBD1; V: TRBV11-3; J: TRBJ2-2; CDR3: CASSPGTAGELFF; DNA: TGTGCCAGCAGCCCCGGGACAGCCGGGGAGCTGTTTTTT
size: few; D: TRBD2; V: TRBV5-1; J: TRBJ2-3; CDR3: CASSAGRTGGNTDTQYF; DNA: TGCGCCAGCAGCGCCGGGAGGACGGGAGGAAACACAGATACGCAGTATTTT
size: few; D: .; V: TRBV6-5; J: TRBJ1-2; CDR3: CASSYSEMIRGENYGYTF; DNA: TGTGCCAGCAGTTACTCGGAAATGATCAGGGGCGAGAACTATGGCTACACCTTC
size: many; D: .; V: TRBV11-2; J: TRBJ1-1; CDR3: CASSLNPGTEAFF; DNA: TGTGCCAGCAGCTTAAATCCGGGCACTGAAGCTTTCTTT
size: few; D: .; V: TRBV7-3; J: TRBJ1-1; CDR3: CASSLNANTEAFF; DNA: TGTGCCAGCAGCTTAAATGCGAACACTGAAGCTTTCTTT
size: few; D: TRBD1; V: TRBV24-1; J: TRBJ1-5; CDR3: CATGPGQNTDSNQPQHF; DNA: TGTGCCACCGGACCGGGACAGAATACAGATAGCAATCAGCCCCAGCATTTT
size: .; D: .; V: TRBV4-2; J: TRBJ2-1; CDR3: CASSAHTGPNVNEQFF; DNA: TGTGCCAGCAGCGCGCATACGGGACCCAACGTAAATGAGCAGTTCTTC
size: few; D: TRBD1; V: TRBV7-2; J: TRBJ2-7; CDR3: CASSSDWTGGSYEQYF; DNA: TGTGCCAGCAGCTCCGACTGGACAGGGGGCTCCTACGAGCAGTACTTC
size: many; D: .; V: TRBV28; J: TRBJ1-5; CDR3: CASSGLGPGQPQHF; DNA: TGTGCCAGCAGTGGACTAGGGCCGGGGCAGCCCCAGCATTTT
size: many; D: .; V: TRBV7-9; J: TRBJ2-7; CDR3: CASSASLTGIISYEQYF; DNA: TGTGCCAGCAGCGCCTCCCTTACAGGAATTATCTCCTACGAGCAGTACTTC
size: many; D: .; V: TRBV2; J: TRBJ2-5; CDR3: CASSEGEETQYF; DNA: TGTGCCAGCAGTGAAGGTGAAGAGACCCAGTACTTC
size: .; D: TRBD1; V: TRBV6-1; J: TRBJ1-3; CDR3: CASRQDRASGNTIYF; DNA: TGTGCCAGCAGACAGGACAGGGCCTCTGGAAACACCATATATTTT
size: .; D: .; V: TRBV5-1; J: TRBJ2-7; CDR3: CASIGGLNEQYF; DNA: TGCGCCAGCATTGGGGGGCTCAACGAGCAGTACTTC
size: few; D: .; V: TRBV29-1; J: TRBJ1-6; CDR3: CSVEDLTYNSPLHF; DNA: TGCAGCGTTGAAGATTTGACTTATAATTCACCCCTCCACTTT
size: many; D: .; V: TRBV24-1; J: TRBJ2-6; CDR3: CATSTSGANVLTF; DNA: TGTGCCACCAGCACCTCTGGGGCCAACGTCCTGACTTTC
size: .; D: TRBD1; V: TRBV3-1; J: TRBJ2-5; CDR3: CASLPTGGVETQYF; DNA: TGTGCCAGCTTACCGACAGGGGGCGTAGAGACCCAGTACTTC
size: few; D: .; V: TRBV30; J: TRBJ1-2; CDR3: CAWSVLLTAGDGYTF; DNA: TGTGCCTGGAGTGTACTTTTGACGGCCGGAGATGGCTACACCTTC
size: many; D: .; V: TRBV20-1; J: TRBJ2-3; CDR3: CSASPGSTDTQYF; DNA: TGCAGTGCTAGCCCCGGGAGCACAGATACGCAGTATTTT
size: many; D: TRBD1; V: TRBV6-1; J: TRBJ2-6; CDR3: CASSPRTGGRYLSGANVLTF; DNA: TGTGCCAGCAGTCCCCGGACAGGGGGGCGATATCTCTCTGGGGCCAACGTCCTGACTTTC